This entry describes one T cell receptor beta chain. Its cognate antigen has yet to be identified. No base qualities exist here, and no much larger clone lies one base off it. These data originate in a study of blood T cell repertoires in COVID-19 (dated by TCRdb to about 2020). Looking at the study overall: Collaborator samples came from the United States, Italy and Spain and covered acute and convalescent phases of COVID-19. The material from the prospective study consisted of cDNA or gDNA derived from T cells, B-cell-depleted T cells, or PBMCs. The sample metadata nearly always contained a de-identified subject ID, COVID-19 status, age in years and sex. The repertoires were made available in a free public database intended to serve as a resource for research on the immune response to SARS-CoV-2. Samples were obtained from the ongoing ImmuneRACE study (first 160 participants) and from about 1,300 subjects provided by 6 global collaborators. Where HLA class I and class II types were available, the types were taken from metadata supplied by the sample provider, not from assay-based typing. The dataset comprised deeply sampled blood TCRbeta repertoires from subjects exposed to, actively infected with, or recovered from COVID-19.

Study-wide findings and limitations: How much clinical and demographic metadata was included differed by source and by participant, and the metadata was provided uncurated.

TCRbeta CDR3 regions were amplified from genomic DNA using the immunoSEQ Assay, a bias-controlled multiplex PCR. The authors' pipeline ran thus. The number of nucleated cells in each sample was estimated from the amplification of reference gene primers within the assay. To quantify the absolute abundance of each unique TCRbeta CDR3 rearrangement, sequence reads were collapsed and filtered. For each sample, productive Simpson clonality was calculated as the square root of Simpson's diversity index over productive rearrangements. TCRdb re-hosts the immuneACCESS table, in-frame sequences only. Its copies lack some clones; in the studies checked, an unresolved V gene accounts for under half of them, and the cause for the rest is not known. Clonal size and the V and J genes are those of that table, whereas D and trimming came from the DNA. For this sample there are about 190,000 clones; 70% to 90% appear just once. Of the sample, around 5.9% is held by the ten largest clones.

From the cysteine up to the phenylalanine, the CDR3 has a length of 13 residues. Here the CDR3 DNA is all that survives: 39 bases in frame from base 1. Via the germline V gene (reference sequence), CDR1 is GTSNPN and CDR2 SVGIG. Trimming removed 3 bases from V and 4 bases from J, leaving 11 bases between the germline ends. Another Seattle source contributed samples from volunteer blood donors who had recovered from COVID-19. Each collaborating institution followed its own protocols to collect whole blood in K2EDTA tubes. For TCRbeta analysis, collaborator samples were shipped as frozen whole blood, as isolated PBMCs, or as DNA extracted from either sample type.

The V and J genes are TRBV30 and TRBJ2-3; a weak D assignment points to TRBD2 (6 bases agree). The sample was peripheral blood. The sequence derives from a woman between 40 and 50 years old who had recovered from COVID-19. The CDR3 loop reads CAWRLAPADTQYF. The DNA sequence is given as TGTGCCTGGAGACTAGCCCCCGCAGATACGCAGTATTTT.